These T cell receptor beta chains were read from a single sample in a study of T cells in Graves' hyperthyroidism and ophthalmopathy. Each CDR3 protein is one row after TCRdb ran MiXCR on the multiplex PCR reads. This sample yields just under 750,000 distinct CDR3 sequences, of which around 40% are seen a single time; less than 40% belongs to the top ten. The sequencing sample was made of blood. These receptors came from a woman between 35 and 50 years old with Graves' hyperthyroidism. Each CDR3 is given with its conserved first and last residue.

J gene	V gene	CDR3 protein
TRBJ1-2	TRBV7-9	CASRVEGQGPYGYTF
TRBJ2-7	TRBV6-6	CASSSLTSGNSYEQYF
TRBJ1-2	TRBV5-6	CASSLASTTGTARDYGYTF
TRBJ1-2	TRBV25-1	CASAGTGANYGYTF
TRBJ1-1	TRBV19	CASKNRGGLTEAFF
TRBJ1-3	TRBV7-9	CASSFSMINSGNTIYF
TRBJ1-6	TRBV6-5	CASSYREPGQGRLALHF
TRBJ2-7	TRBV25-1	CASSDPAGTGVGEQYF
TRBJ1-2	TRBV30	CAWSAQGAGGYTF
TRBJ2-2	TRBV10-3	CASSYSWTANTGELFF
TRBJ1-6	TRBV6-1	CASSLEGTGGSPLHF
TRBJ1-1	TRBV27	CASRYRGWEGNTEAFF
TRBJ1-2	TRBV6-5	CASSGRDPGYTF
TRBJ1-2	TRBV10-3	CAILGTGIGGYTF
TRBJ2-2	TRBV7-2	CASFGRGFAGELFF
TRBJ2-7	TRBV20-1	CSARGGAMAEQYF
TRBJ2-7	TRBV12-3/TRBV12-4	CASRNGGVEQYF
TRBJ2-7	TRBV30	CAWRARIGGQTYEQYF
TRBJ2-3	TRBV2	CASSERRDRRTDTQYF
TRBJ2-5	TRBV7-2	CASSLEGRGAQETQYF
TRBJ1-5	TRBV10-2	CASSRSTEDRNQPQHF
TRBJ2-7	TRBV6-1	CASRTGNSYEQYF
TRBJ2-2	TRBV9	CASSVSPGLNTGELFF
TRBJ2-6	TRBV15	CATSSRTGANVLTF
TRBJ2-5	TRBV12-3/TRBV12-4	CASRPGQVETQYF
TRBJ2-2	TRBV6-5	CASSYSTPDDTGELFF
TRBJ2-2	TRBV20-1	CSAKGGAGELFF
TRBJ2-7	TRBV5-6	CASSYRDRGEQYF
TRBJ2-5	TRBV7-2	CASTPGGSAKETQYF
TRBJ1-1	TRBV5-1	CASSSTGLANTEAFF
TRBJ1-4	TRBV6-6	CASSLDRPTNEKLFF
TRBJ2-7	TRBV15	CATSRDRQGREQYF
TRBJ1-3	TRBV10-3	CAIGEGLVGNTIDF
TRBJ1-2	TRBV6-5	CASSADQDGHYRYTF
TRBJ1-2	TRBV6-5	CASSSTGRGYGYTF
TRBJ1-2	TRBV28	CASGLGDYGYTF
TRBJ1-3	TRBV7-2	CASSQRTGTGSGNTIYF
TRBJ2-2	TRBV6-2/TRBV6-3	CASSYSTPLRNTGELFF
TRBJ1-5	TRBV27	CASSSTGIDQPQHF
TRBJ2-5	TRBV19	CASNATEQGETQYF
TRBJ2-6	TRBV3-1	CASSHEIGASGANVLTF
TRBJ1-5	TRBV15	CATSRAGVNGPQHF
TRBJ1-2	TRBV29-1	CSAGGAIARGGYTF
TRBJ1-1	TRBV9	CASSPLPWTGRVEAFF
TRBJ1-1	TRBV7-9	CASSGPGGILAFF
TRBJ2-7	TRBV6-5	CASSYSLQVYYEQYF
TRBJ1-1	TRBV11-3	CASSLVSGGITEAFF
TRBJ1-6	TRBV7-2	CASSLSLSGDSPLHF
TRBJ2-7	TRBV7-9	CASSGQGATEQYF
TRBJ1-6	TRBV11-3	CASSRRGLTYNSPLHF
TRBJ1-2	TRBV6-5	CASSYGTPGSYTF